This T cell receptor delta chain was profiled in a study of DNA immune sequencing with unique molecular identifiers (dated by TCRdb to 2019 to 2021). For the wider study: Immunomagnetic cell separation was used to enrich gammadelta T cells from buffy coats, and the genomic DNA of the enriched gammadelta T cells was then sequenced. All donors were healthy individuals, and roughly eleven of the donors were profiled using sorted gammadelta T cells from peripheral blood. To compare enriched and non-enriched samples, about 0.1 ug of enriched gammadelta T-cell DNA and roughly 1 ug of non-enriched PBMC DNA were sequenced. The method was validated on synthetic reference molecules and on blood samples from healthy individuals. An ultrasensitive DNA-based TRD repertoire sequencing method using PCR-introduced unique molecular identifiers was developed and validated in the study. Fluorescence-activated cell sorting was used to enrich gammadelta T cells from the PBMC of about 11 healthy individuals. Results and caveats for the whole study, not just this receptor: The primer-based approach cannot detect novel TRD sequences that are not targeted by the primers. Healthy donors differed in TRD repertoire diversity, and several donors were highly oligoclonal, meaning the top 5 clonotypes made up more than half of productive molecules.

This clone has only a few counts. It has no known antigen specificity. This DNA's translation and the protein TCRdb lists, from a much larger clone, do not match at residue 3, likely due to a read error; the protein shown is translated from the DNA. The library came from multiplex PCR. A 32-plex assay, with primers for all 8 TRDV and 4 TRDJ genes spanning the CDR3, was used to amplify the genomic DNA. A 12-nucleotide UMI was introduced during approximately 3 barcoding PCR cycles, after which a second PCR was performed with Illumina adapter primers. AMPure XP beads were used for library purification, and library quality was checked on a Fragment Analyzer with the HS NGS Fragment kit. An Illumina MiniSeq mid-output kit with 20% PhiX and 150 cycles of paired-end reads was used for sequencing. As for the original processing: MIGEC version 1.2.9 was used to process the reads, grouping reads by UMI and building error-corrected consensus sequences. Modified VDJtools version 1.2.1 scripts and the tcR R package were used for post-processing. Public reads were reanalyzed in TCRdb with CATT, and rows carrying the same DNA were merged afterwards. The V and J calls were determined by TCRdb, not by the authors. This sample lists about 1,900 delta-chain clones; more than 5% were detected once. Together, the top ten hold approximately 57% of the sample.

The sequencing input was gamma-delta T cells from buffy coat blood. This clonotype was sampled from a human donor in good health.

At the DNA level, the sequence is TGTGCCAGTGACCCGCTGGGGGAGAGGGCCGATAAACTCATCTTT. This codes for CASDPLGERADKLIF. This chain joins TRDV2 to TRDJ1; 8 bases in between match TRDD3. Its CDR3 holds 15 amino acids, cysteine through phenylalanine. Of the read, only the CDR3 DNA is kept; its 45 bases are in frame from base 1. The germline V gene encodes CDR1 GEAIGNYY and CDR2 EKD.